These 5 T cell receptor beta chains originate from one sample sequenced in a study of Tregs in tolerant kidney transplant recipients. TCRdb keeps only in-frame clones here, not all; method: immunoSEQ multiplex PCR. The data hold around 230,000 clones, with 65% to 85% observed a single time. Sequenced material: CD4+ T cells from blood. Every receptor here comes from a human donor in good health.

This clone was observed a few times. The chain carries TRBV2 and TRBJ1-1; 8 bases are shared with TRBD1. V lost 1 base, J lost 7 bases, and 11 bases stayed unmatched. This CDR3 has 16 amino acids. Germline loops: CDR1 SNHLY, CDR2 FYNNEI. The CDR3 DNA reads as TGTGCCAGCAGTGAAGTTTACAGGGGGGCCCGTCTTGAAGCTTTCTTT. It is translated as CASSEVYRGARLEAFF.

CDR3 in DNA: TGTGCCAGCTCACCAAACCAGTGGAGGGTCGACACAGATACGCAGTATTTT. This translates into CASSPNQWRVDTDTQYF. The rearrangement uses TRBV18 and TRBJ2-3, with D possibly TRBD2 on 6 matching bases. The CDR3 length is 17 residues. Between the trimmed V and J ends, which lost 2 bases and 2 bases, there was a span of 17 bases. CDR1 and CDR2 from the germline V gene are KGHSH and LQKENI.

The chain carries TRBV6-5 and TRBJ2-7, with 7 positions matching TRBD1. The CDR3 is made up of 14 amino acids. Per germline, CDR1 MNHEY and CDR2 SVGAGI. V lost 6 bases, J lost 0 bases, and 5 bases stayed unmatched. The CDR3 is CASRTGTDSYEQYF. Written as DNA, the CDR3 is TGTGCCAGCAGGACTGGGACAGACTCCTACGAGCAGTACTTC.

The genes are TRBV29-1 and TRBJ2-5; TRBD1 agrees at 8 bases. The J segment lost 5 bases and the V segment lost 3 bases, leaving 5 bases of the junction unmatched. This CDR3 contains 13 residues. The germline CDR1 and CDR2 sequences are SQVTM and ANQGSEA. This chain's CDR3 is CSVDRGRGETQYF. CDR3 DNA: TGCAGCGTTGACAGGGGGCGCGGGGAGACCCAGTACTTC.

The chain recombines TRBV5-1 with TRBJ1-2, with a possible D match to TRBD1 (5 bases). Germline V gene lookup returns CDR1 SGHRS and CDR2 YFSETQ. This CDR3 region has 13 residues. Trimming took off 4 bases at V and 2 bases at J, with 9 bases between the two ends. This CDR3 reads CASSRDSNYGYTF. DNA of the CDR3: TGCGCCAGCAGCCGGGACTCAAACTATGGCTACACCTTC.